Following are 32 T cell receptor beta chains from one sample sequenced in a study of blood T cells in healthy people across ages. Primers used in a second PCR of about 6 to 11 cycles were a sample-barcoded 5' primer and a J-beta primer mix. TCRdb reanalysed the 5' RACE reads using MiXCR and keeps one entry per CDR3 protein. The table has hundreds of thousands of distinct CDR3 sequences, around a fifth seen once; the top ten hold approximately 3.6%. Sequencing was done on a sample of blood. The receptors derive from a man aged 70-80 years in good health.

This chain connects TRBV19 to TRBJ2-5, with unresolved D. Gene TRBJ2-7 matches the end of the DNA better, so the J call may be wrong. CDR3 size: 16 residues. Germline CDR1 LNHDA, CDR2 SQIVND (reference sequence). The CDR3 loop is CASSIGGVGILYEQYF. For the CDR3, the DNA is TGTGCCAGTAGTATAGGTGGAGTAGGGATACTCTACGAGCAGTACTTC.

This clonotype was seen more than once but under ten times. The chain is built from TRBV7-2 and TRBJ2-7; 11 nucleotides agree with TRBD2. The germline V gene has CDR1 SGHTA and CDR2 FQGNSA. V lost 6 bases, J lost 5 bases, and 9 bases stayed unmatched. This CDR3 spans 15 amino acids. The CDR3 nucleotides are TGTGCCAGCAGATCTACGACTAGCGGGATGAACGAGCAGTACTTC. This translates into CASRSTTSGMNEQYF.

In its sample, this clonotype was seen a few times. The rearrangement uses TRBV20-1 and TRBJ2-5; possibly TRBD2 for D (5 bases). The end of the DNA aligns better with TRBJ2-1, so the J call may be wrong. The CDR3 spans 15 residues. Per germline, CDR1 DFQATT and CDR2 SNEGSKA (reference sequence). The CDR3 is CSAESREKPFGEQFF. The CDR3 nucleotides read TGCAGTGCAGAGTCCCGGGAAAAGCCATTTGGTGAGCAGTTCTTC.

The chain recombines TRBV3-1 with TRBJ2-1; perhaps TRBD2 as D (6 bases). Germline V CDR1 and CDR2: LGHDT, YNNKEL (reference sequence). Trimming cost V 3 bases and J 8 bases, with 11 bases left between them. This CDR3 is built from 13 residues. CDR3 in amino acids: CASSHLGGDEQFF. DNA of the CDR3: TGTGCCAGCAGCCATCTGGGAGGTGATGAGCAGTTCTTC.

This clonotype was seen repeatedly, ten times or more. The V call is TRBV7-9, the J call TRBJ1-2, with 10 bases matching TRBD1. V lost 5 bases, J lost 3 bases, and 3 bases stayed unmatched. Germline CDR1 reads SEHNR; CDR2 reads FQNEAQ (reference sequence). The CDR3 is 14 amino acids. CDR3 bases: TGTGCCAGCAGCGCCGGGACAGGGGACTATGGCTACACCTTC. It translates to CASSAGTGDYGYTF.

This clonotype was seen a few times. In nucleotides, the CDR3 is TGTGCCAGCAGTGATCAGGGGGCGATCCGCGAGCAGTACTTC. Protein sequence: CASSDQGAIREQYF. The chain recombines TRBV2 with TRBJ2-7; 8 positions match TRBD1. The germline gives CDR1 SNHLY, CDR2 FYNNEI. The CDR3 extends over 14 amino acids. V lost 3 bases and J lost 6; bases outside the gene matches: 7.

The V call is TRBV27, the J call TRBJ1-1, with TRBD1 as a possible D gene (6 bases). Germline CDR1 is MNHEY and CDR2 is SMNVEV (reference sequence). Trimming removed 3 bases at V and 8 bases at J, with 10 bases between. The CDR3 totals 12 residues. This CDR3 is CASSFLQGEAFF. In nucleotides, the CDR3 is TGTGCCAGCAGTTTTTTACAGGGAGAAGCTTTCTTT.

This clonotype has a handful of counts. The gene calls are TRBV29-1 and TRBJ2-7; no clear D. This CDR3 has 13 amino acids. Trimming took 6 bases from V and 6 from J, leaving 18 bases between them. Germline CDR1 SQVTM, CDR2 ANQGSEA. CDR3 in DNA: TGCAGCGTCCTGGTAATGTCCGCTGGCGAGCAGTACTTC. As protein: CSVLVMSAGEQYF.

The chain is built from TRBV3-1 and TRBJ1-2; the D is unclear. Germline CDR1 and CDR2: LGHDT and YNNKEL (reference sequence). The CDR3 length is 12 residues. Trimming removed 4 bases from V and 12 bases from J, with 15 bases in between. The CDR3, as DNA: TGTGCCAGCAGCCCTACACAAGGCGGCCACACCTTC. Translated: CASSPTQGGHTF.

This chain joins TRBV9 and TRBJ2-5; 7 bases are shared with TRBD2. The last part of the DNA fits TRBJ2-1 better; the J call may be wrong. Germline CDR1 and CDR2: SGDLS and YYNGEE. The CDR3 runs to 12 residues. CDR3 nucleotides: TGTGCCAGCAATTACGGGGGGAATGAGCAGTTCTTC. Its translation: CASNYGGNEQFF.

This clonotype has just a few counts. This chain links TRBV14 with TRBJ2-1; D unclear. There are 14 residues in the CDR3. V was pared by 3 bases and J by 2 bases, with 8 bases between. In germline, CDR1 is SGHDN, CDR2 FVKESK. CDR3 loop: CASSQVVAYNEQFF. As DNA, the CDR3 is TGTGCCAGCAGCCAGGTCGTAGCCTACAATGAGCAGTTCTTC.

This clonotype was detected ten times or more. The chain employs TRBV7-3 and TRBJ2-1; the D is unclear. Per germline, CDR1 SGHTA and CDR2 FQGTGA. The V end was cut by 2 bases, the J end by 3 bases, with 11 bases between. This CDR3 is built from 15 residues. CDR3 coding DNA: TGTGCCAGCAGCTTATATCGCGGAAGCTACAATGAGCAGTTCTTC. Protein: CASSLYRGSYNEQFF. Filled out from reference TRBV7-3 and TRBJ2-1, the complete variable domain reads GAGVSQTPSNKVTEKGKYVELRCDPISGHTALYWYRQSLGQGPEFLIYFQGTGAADDSGLPNDRFFAVRPEGSVSTLKIQRTERGDSAVYLCASSLYRGSYNEQFFGPGTRLTVL.

This clonotype was seen more than once but under ten times. The chain has TRBV3-1 and TRBJ2-2; 7 bases map to TRBD2. The J segment lost 10 bases and the V segment lost 4 bases, leaving 6 bases of the junction unmatched. The germline V gene has CDR1 LGHDT and CDR2 YNNKEL (reference sequence). The CDR3 consists of 13 residues. The CDR3, as DNA: TGTGCCAGCAGCCTTATCCGGGAGGAGGAGCTGTTTTTT. Encoded protein: CASSLIREEELFF.

This sequence joins TRBV12-3 or TRBV12-4 and TRBJ2-7; D perhaps matches TRBD2 (5 bases). The CDR3 has 13 residues. The V end lost 1 base, the J end lost 6 bases, and 10 bases lay between the germline ends. CDR3 sequence reads: CASSLVLAREQYF. The DNA for the CDR3 is TGTGCCAGCAGTTTAGTTCTAGCCCGCGAGCAGTACTTC.

The CDR3 DNA reads TGTGCCAGCAGCATAACCGGGACAGGGCCCACCGGGGAGCTGTTTTTT. The encoded protein is CASSITGTGPTGELFF. The rearrangement joins TRBV9 to TRBJ2-2; 9 bases fit TRBD1. The CDR3 sequence is 16 residues long. The V gene's germline CDR1 is SGDLS and CDR2 YYNGEE. After removal of 4 bases from V and 4 bases from J, the junction contained 8 bases not matched to a gene.

At least ten counts were recorded for this clonotype. This sequence joins TRBV7-8 and TRBJ1-5; TRBD1 is a possible D gene (5 bases). The CDR3 is 16 amino acids. Germline assignment: CDR1 SGHVS and CDR2 FQNEAQ. Deletions cut 1 base from V and 0 bases from J, with 10 bases between. CDR3 nucleotide sequence: TGTGCCAGCAGCTTAGGCAGGGCCGGTAGCAATCAGCCCCAGCATTTT. As protein: CASSLGRAGSNQPQHF.

J is TRBJ2-7 and V is TRBV11-3; no clear D. V shed 0 bases and J shed 5 bases, with 5 bases lying between them. CDR1 and CDR2 from the germline V gene are SGHNT and YENEEA. This CDR3 is built from 12 residues. The CDR3: CASSLDGNEQYF. The CDR3, as DNA: TGTGCCAGCAGCTTAGATGGAAACGAGCAGTACTTC.

V usage is TRBV6-4 and J usage is TRBJ2-1; D is ambiguous. Germline V gene data show CDR1 as MRHNA and CDR2 as SNTAGT. The length of the CDR3 is 13 residues. V dropped 5 bases and J dropped 8 bases, with 13 bases sitting between them. This CDR3 is CASSRTLAYEQFF. The CDR3 DNA reads TGTGCCAGCAGTAGGACCTTAGCCTATGAGCAGTTCTTC.

This clonotype came up many times. The chain recombines TRBV6-5 with TRBJ2-2; TRBD1 agrees at 7 bases. CDR1 MNHEY and CDR2 SVGAGI come from the germline V gene. The V and J ends lost 2 bases and 7 bases, in that order; junction bases with no gene match: 4. The CDR3 contains 14 residues. CDR3 bases: TGTGCCAGCAGTTACAGGGGGCTCGACGGGGAGCTGTTTTTT. Translated: CASSYRGLDGELFF.

In this sample, this clonotype turned up a few times. This chain links TRBV6-5 with TRBJ2-7; TRBD2 matches 12 bases. V dropped 2 bases and J dropped 4; count of bases not matched to a gene: 9. Germline V gene data show CDR1 as MNHEY and CDR2 as SVGAGI. CDR3 length: 17 residues. CDR3 loop: CASSYPPTSGRRYEQYF. CDR3 bases: TGTGCCAGCAGTTACCCACCCACTAGCGGGAGGCGGTACGAGCAGTACTTC.

In its sample, this clonotype was seen many times. This rearrangement joins TRBV9 to TRBJ2-5, with D possibly TRBD1 on 5 matching bases. Trimming stripped 2 bases from V and 5 bases from J, with 16 bases between. The CDR3 runs to 15 residues. Germline loops: CDR1 SGDLS, CDR2 YYNGEE. The chain's CDR3 is CASSVAKGYAETQYF. The DNA of the CDR3 is TGTGCCAGCAGCGTCGCCAAGGGGTACGCCGAGACCCAGTACTTC.

This clonotype has a handful of counts. CDR3 sequence: CASSFLSGRRGETQYF. The CDR3 nucleotides read TGTGCCAGCAGCTTTCTAAGCGGGAGACGGGGAGAGACCCAGTACTTC. The chain links TRBV5-5 to TRBJ2-5, with 8 bases aligning to TRBD2. V was clipped by 2 bases and J by 4 bases; unmatched bases: 10. This CDR3 spans 16 amino acids. CDR1 SGHKS and CDR2 YYEKEE come from the germline V gene (reference sequence).

This sequence joins TRBV12-3 or TRBV12-4 and TRBJ2-2, with 7 positions matching TRBD1. This CDR3 has 13 residues. V was clipped by 4 bases and J by 8 bases; unmatched bases: 4. CDR3 loop: CASSSRGKGELFF. The CDR3 coding sequence is TGTGCCAGCAGTTCCAGGGGGAAAGGGGAGCTGTTTTTT.

The V and J genes are TRBV7-2 and TRBJ2-1; perhaps TRBD2 as D (6 bases). The V gene's germline CDR1 is SGHTA and CDR2 FQGNSA. CDR3 size: 16 residues. V shed 2 bases and J shed 5 bases, with 16 bases lying between them. The DNA of the CDR3 is TGTGCCAGCAGCTTATCCGGGACTCGTAGTAACAATGAGCAGTTCTTC. Translated: CASSLSGTRSNNEQFF.

This clonotype was found a few times. This chain uses TRBV7-2 with TRBJ2-7, with a possible D match to TRBD2 (5 bases). Trimming shortened V by 5 bases and J by 3 bases, and 17 bases separated the two germline ends. The V gene's germline CDR1 is SGHTA and CDR2 FQGNSA. The CDR3 is 15 amino acids. CDR3 sequence (DNA): TGTGCCAGCAGCCGGGCTGGGCTACGGGACTACGAGCAGTACTTC. Translation: CASSRAGLRDYEQYF.

The V call is TRBV7-3, the J call TRBJ1-6; D call uncertain. V lost 4 bases, J lost 3 bases, and 16 bases lay in between. The germline CDR1 and CDR2 sequences are SGHTA and FQGTGA. The CDR3 has 17 amino acids. The CDR3 here is CASSSPLDGSYNSPLHF. The CDR3 DNA reads TGTGCCAGCAGCTCCCCCCTGGATGGCAGCTATAATTCACCCCTCCACTTT.

The rearrangement uses TRBV3-1 and TRBJ1-2; TRBD1 is a possible D gene (6 bases). Between the trimmed V and J ends, which lost 3 bases and 7 bases, there was a span of 12 bases. There are 13 residues in the CDR3. Germline CDR1 LGHDT, CDR2 YNNKEL (reference sequence). The CDR3 loop reads CASSQEGVGGYTF. The CDR3 DNA sequence: TGTGCCAGCAGCCAGGAGGGGGTTGGTGGCTACACCTTC.

This clonotype came up a few times. The rearrangement uses TRBV6-5 and TRBJ1-2; 7 positions agree with TRBD1. The junction had 10 bases not matched to a gene; V was cut back by 6 bases and J by 9 bases. The CDR3 is made up of 13 amino acids. Germline V gene sequence: CDR1 MNHEY, CDR2 SVGAGI. The CDR3 DNA sequence: TGTGCCAGCAGGGAACAGGGGCAGGAACGCTACACCTTC. Its translation: CASREQGQERYTF.

This clonotype occurred a few times. The chain is built from TRBV20-1 and TRBJ2-2; D ambiguous. CDR1 and CDR2 from the germline V gene are DFQATT and SNEGSKA (reference sequence). CDR3 length: 14 residues. The V and J ends lost 2 bases and 0 bases respectively, with 7 bases between them. The CDR3 region is CSARKGPNTGELFF. DNA of the CDR3: TGCAGTGCTAGAAAAGGCCCGAACACCGGGGAGCTGTTTTTT.

CDR3 nucleotide sequence: TGTGCCAGCAGGGCGGGAGCCCAAGAGACCCAGTACTTC. Encoded protein: CASRAGAQETQYF. This sequence joins TRBV28 and TRBJ2-5; TRBD2 aligns across 7 bases. The CDR3 length is 13 residues. Germline V gene lookup returns CDR1 MDHEN and CDR2 SYDVKM. V was pared by 6 bases and J by 1 base, with 2 bases of the junction left unmatched. The full variable domain, in which reference TRBV28 and TRBJ2-5 provide the parts outside the CDR3, is DVKVTQSSRYLVKRTGEKVFLECVQDMDHENMFWYRQDPGLGLRLIYFSYDVKMKEKGDIPEGYSVSREKKERFSLILESASTNQTSMYLCASRAGAQETQYFGPGTRLLVL.

The chain is built from TRBV7-9 and TRBJ1-1; a weak D match, TRBD1 (5 bases). This CDR3 has 14 residues. The V gene's germline CDR1 is SEHNR and CDR2 FQNEAQ (reference sequence). Trimming removed 5 bases from V and 3 bases from J, with 13 bases in between. Here the CDR3 reads CASSHRRDDTEAFF. CDR3 nucleotides: TGTGCCAGCAGCCACCGAAGGGACGACACTGAAGCTTTCTTT.

This clonotype was detected ten times or more. The chain links TRBV20-1 to TRBJ2-4, with 7 bases aligning to TRBD1. Germline V lookup: CDR1 DFQATT, CDR2 SNEGSKA (reference sequence). With 6 bases clipped from V and 0 bases from J, the junction kept 8 bases outside the gene matches. This CDR3 comprises 15 residues. CDR3 amino acids: CSAVTGAKAKNIQYF. CDR3 coding DNA: TGCAGTGCCGTTACAGGGGCCAAAGCCAAAAACATTCAGTACTTC.